The 17 T cell receptor beta chains presented below share a single source sample, sequenced in a study of blood T cell repertoires in COVID-19. Method: immunoSEQ multiplex PCR; TCRdb's copy keeps in-frame clones and lacks some. The sample lists 300,000 to 450,000 clones, approximately 89% occurring once. Sequenced sample: peripheral blood. Source of these receptors: a woman aged 30 to 39 with COVID-19, enrolled during active disease.

V is TRBV10-1 and J is TRBJ2-3, with 7 bases identical to TRBD1. CDR3 length: 15 amino acids. From germline, CDR1 is WNHNN and CDR2 SYGVQD (reference sequence). Trimming at V came to 10 bases and at J to 1 base, leaving 11 bases not matched to a gene. CDR3 nucleotides: TGCGCCACTTCCTGGACAGGTTCTGGCACAGATACGCAGTATTTT. This gives the protein CATSWTGSGTDTQYF.

The J gene is TRBJ2-3, the V gene TRBV10-2; D possibly corresponds to TRBD2 (6 bases). The V end lost 8 bases, the J end lost 1 base, and 10 bases lay between the germline ends. The CDR3 loop spans 13 amino acids. From germline, CDR1 is WSHSY and CDR2 SAAADI. The CDR3 DNA follows: TGCGCCAGCTGCTTAGCGGGCACAGATACGCAGTATTTT. Translating gives CASCLAGTDTQYF.

This chain links TRBV19 with TRBJ2-1; 11 bases line up with TRBD2. V gave up 1 base and J gave up 10 bases; unmatched junction bases: 3. Germline V gene sequence: CDR1 LNHDA, CDR2 SQIVND (reference sequence). The CDR3 runs to 14 residues. CDR3 protein: CASSIVRTSGEQFF. The DNA of the CDR3 is TGTGCCAGTAGTATAGTGCGGACTAGCGGGGAGCAGTTCTTC.

The J gene is TRBJ1-5, the V gene TRBV10-1; tentative D call: TRBD1 (5 bases). V was shortened by 8 bases and J by 4 bases, with 12 bases between the two germline ends. Germline-derived CDR1 and CDR2 are WNHNN and SYGVQD (reference sequence). The CDR3 covers 13 residues. For the CDR3, the DNA is TGCGCCAGCCAGCAGGGTAGGAATCAGCCCCAGCATTTT. It translates to CASQQGRNQPQHF.

The rearrangement uses TRBV2 and TRBJ1-4; unclear D gene. Trimming removed 11 bases from V and 2 bases from J, with 12 bases in between. The V gene's germline CDR1 is SNHLY and CDR2 FYNNEI. The CDR3 length is 13 residues. CDR3 sequence (DNA): TGTGCCTGCAATCTATTGACTAATGAAAAACTGTTTTTT. This codes for CACNLLTNEKLFF.

In DNA form, the CDR3 reads TGCGCCAGCAGCCAAGATGCCAGAGGGAATGAGCAGTTCTTC. This codes for CASSQDARGNEQFF. The chain joins TRBV4-3 to TRBJ2-1; possibly TRBD2 for D (5 bases). V was trimmed by 0 bases and J by 7 bases, leaving 10 bases between them. The CDR3 sequence is 14 residues long. Germline V gives CDR1 LGHNA, CDR2 YSLEER.

The chain links TRBV28 to TRBJ1-1; the match to TRBD1 covers 7 bases. This CDR3 contains 16 residues. Losses at the gene ends were 5 bases for V and 0 bases for J; bases not matched to a gene: 9. Germline V lookup: CDR1 MDHEN, CDR2 SYDVKM. DNA of the CDR3: TGTGCCAGCAGTCATGACAGGGCCCCGATGAACACTGAAGCTTTCTTT. This gives the protein CASSHDRAPMNTEAFF.

The gene calls are TRBV9 and TRBJ2-3; the D is unclear. The CDR3 is 12 residues long. Trimming took off 3 bases at V and 6 bases at J, with 8 bases between the two ends. Germline lookup yields CDR1 SGDLS and CDR2 YYNGEE. In DNA form, the CDR3 reads TGTGCCAGCAGCGCTCTATGGGATACGCAGTATTTT. Translated, it gives CASSALWDTQYF.

This clone showed up just once. The chain carries TRBV7-2 and TRBJ1-2; no clear D. The germline V gene encodes CDR1 SGHTA and CDR2 FQGNSA. V was shortened by 3 bases and J by 4 bases, with 9 bases between the two germline ends. CDR3 length: 13 amino acids. In DNA, the CDR3 is TGTGCCAGCAGCTTCACTACGGTCTATGGCTACACCTTC. Its protein is CASSFTTVYGYTF.

The chain couples TRBV5-1 to TRBJ1-2; 8 nucleotides line up with TRBD1. Germline V gene data show CDR1 as SGHRS and CDR2 as YFSETQ. There are 18 residues in the CDR3. Trimming took 4 bases from V and 4 from J; bases not matched to a gene: 18. In nucleotides, the CDR3 is TGCGCCAGCAGCCCCAACTTGGCCCCACAGGGGGTCTTCTATGGCTACACCTTC. As protein: CASSPNLAPQGVFYGYTF.

J is TRBJ2-7 and V is TRBV15, with D perhaps matching TRBD1 (5 bases). The ends were cut back, 0 bases at V and 5 bases at J, with 14 bases in the middle. This CDR3 spans 15 amino acids. Germline V gives CDR1 LNHNV, CDR2 YYDKDF (reference sequence). The CDR3 protein is CATSRDSRVSDEQYF. CDR3 sequence (DNA): TGTGCCACCAGCAGAGATTCCAGGGTGAGTGACGAGCAGTACTTC.

This chain joins TRBV28 and TRBJ2-3; tentative D call: TRBD2 (6 bases). Deletions cut 7 bases from V and 3 bases from J, with 11 bases between. The CDR3 totals 13 residues. CDR1 and CDR2 (germline): MDHEN, SYDVKM. CDR3: CASKRGTTDTQYF. The CDR3 DNA reads TGTGCCAGCAAACGAGGGACTACAGATACGCAGTATTTT.

The chain couples TRBV4-1 to TRBJ1-2, with TRBD1 matching over 8 bases. CDR1 is MGHRA and CDR2 is YSYEKL in the germline V gene. The CDR3 sequence is 14 residues long. With V trimmed by 1 base and J by 4 bases, 2 bases remained unmatched. The CDR3 DNA reads as TGCGCCAGCAGCCAAGGACAGGGGACCTATGGCTACACCTTC. Protein product: CASSQGQGTYGYTF.

The table lists this clone with a few counts. V usage is TRBV4-2 and J usage is TRBJ2-7; 9 nucleotides agree with TRBD2. V dropped 1 base and J dropped 3; count of bases not matched to a gene: 4. The CDR3 is made up of 15 amino acids. Germline V gives CDR1 LGHNA, CDR2 YNFKEQ. CDR3 nucleotide sequence: TGTGCCAGCAGCCAAGCCCTAGCGGGGATCTACGAGCAGTACTTC. This encodes CASSQALAGIYEQYF.

The chain employs TRBV2 and TRBJ2-1, with 12 bases that match TRBD1. The junction had 6 bases not matched to a gene; V was cut back by 4 bases and J by 8 bases. Germline V CDR1 and CDR2: SNHLY, FYNNEI. This CDR3 is 15 amino acids long. The CDR3 nucleotides read TGTGCCAGCAGTGGGGCCGGGACAGGGGGCCATGAGCAGTTCTTC. It translates to CASSGAGTGGHEQFF. Full variable domain (remainder filled in from reference TRBV2 and TRBJ2-1): EPEVTQTPSHQVTQMGQEVILRCVPISNHLYFYWYRQILGQKVEFLVSFYNNEISEKSEIFDDQFSVERPDGSNFTLKIRSTKLEDSAMYFCASSGAGTGGHEQFFGPGTRLTVL.

This clone was picked up one time. The V gene is TRBV5-6, the J gene TRBJ2-2; 7 bases map to TRBD2. The V and J ends lost 4 bases and 2 bases, in that order; junction bases with no gene match: 11. The CDR3 has 17 amino acids. Per germline, CDR1 SGHDT and CDR2 YYEEEE. The DNA of the CDR3 is TGTGCCAGCAGCGGCTTGGGCGGGAGTCCTAACACCGGGGAGCTGTTTTTT. Protein sequence: CASSGLGGSPNTGELFF.

The J gene is TRBJ2-7, the V gene TRBV4-1, with TRBD1 as a possible D gene (5 bases). Trimming took off 0 bases at V and 4 bases at J, with 7 bases between the two ends. The CDR3 loop spans 13 amino acids. The germline V gene has CDR1 MGHRA and CDR2 YSYEKL. CDR3 nucleotides: TGCGCCAGCAGCCAAGAACGACAGTACGAGCAGTACTTC. It specifies CASSQERQYEQYF.